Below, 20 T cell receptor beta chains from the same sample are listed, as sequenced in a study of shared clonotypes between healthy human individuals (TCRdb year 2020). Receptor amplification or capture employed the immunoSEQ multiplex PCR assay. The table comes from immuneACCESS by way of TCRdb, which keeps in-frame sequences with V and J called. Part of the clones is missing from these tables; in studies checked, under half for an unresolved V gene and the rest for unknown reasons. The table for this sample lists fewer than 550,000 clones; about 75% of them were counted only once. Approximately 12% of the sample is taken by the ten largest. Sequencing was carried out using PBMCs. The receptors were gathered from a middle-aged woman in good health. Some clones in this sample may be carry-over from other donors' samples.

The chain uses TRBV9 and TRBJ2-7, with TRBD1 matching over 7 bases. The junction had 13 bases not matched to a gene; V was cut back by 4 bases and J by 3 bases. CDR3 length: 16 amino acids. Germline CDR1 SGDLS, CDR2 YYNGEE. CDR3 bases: TGTGCCAGCAGCCCCAGACAGGGTACCTTGGGCTACGAGCAGTACTTC. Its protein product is CASSPRQGTLGYEQYF.

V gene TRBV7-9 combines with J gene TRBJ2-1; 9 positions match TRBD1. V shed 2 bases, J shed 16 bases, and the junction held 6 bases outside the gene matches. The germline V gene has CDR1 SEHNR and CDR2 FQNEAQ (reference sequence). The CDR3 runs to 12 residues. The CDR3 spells CASSLLDRGSFF. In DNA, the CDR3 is TGTGCCAGCAGCTTACTAGACAGGGGGTCTTTCTTC.

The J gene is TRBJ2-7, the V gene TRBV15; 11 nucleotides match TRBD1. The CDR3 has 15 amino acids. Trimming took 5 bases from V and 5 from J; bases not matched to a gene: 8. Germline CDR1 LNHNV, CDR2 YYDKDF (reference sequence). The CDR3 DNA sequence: TGTGCCACCAGCCGCCGGGACAGGGGGTTCGACGAGCAGTACTTC. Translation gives CATSRRDRGFDEQYF.

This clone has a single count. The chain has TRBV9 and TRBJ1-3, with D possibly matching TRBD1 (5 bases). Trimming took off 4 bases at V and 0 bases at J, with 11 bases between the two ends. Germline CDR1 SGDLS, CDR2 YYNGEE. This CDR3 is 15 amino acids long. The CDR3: CASSPQGISGNTIYF. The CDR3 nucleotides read TGTGCCAGCAGCCCCCAGGGAATCTCTGGAAACACCATATATTTT.

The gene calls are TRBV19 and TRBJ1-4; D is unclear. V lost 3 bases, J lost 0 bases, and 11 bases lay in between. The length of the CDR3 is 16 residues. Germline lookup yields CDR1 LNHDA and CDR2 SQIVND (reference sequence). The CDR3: CASSMVWGATNEKLFF. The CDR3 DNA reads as TGTGCCAGTAGTATGGTATGGGGAGCAACTAATGAAAAACTGTTTTTT.

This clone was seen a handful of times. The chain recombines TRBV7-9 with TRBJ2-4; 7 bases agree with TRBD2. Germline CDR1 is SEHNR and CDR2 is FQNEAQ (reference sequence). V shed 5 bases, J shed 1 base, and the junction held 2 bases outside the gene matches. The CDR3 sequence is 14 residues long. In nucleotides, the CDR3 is TGTGCCAGCAGCGCGCGGGGGGCCAAAAACATTCAGTACTTC. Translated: CASSARGAKNIQYF. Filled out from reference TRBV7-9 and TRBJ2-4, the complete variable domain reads DTGVSQNPRHKITKRGQNVTFRCDPISEHNRLYWYRQTLGQGPEFLTYFQNEAQLEKSRLLSDRFSAERPKGSFSTLEIQRTEQGDSAMYLCASSARGAKNIQYFGAGTRLSVL.

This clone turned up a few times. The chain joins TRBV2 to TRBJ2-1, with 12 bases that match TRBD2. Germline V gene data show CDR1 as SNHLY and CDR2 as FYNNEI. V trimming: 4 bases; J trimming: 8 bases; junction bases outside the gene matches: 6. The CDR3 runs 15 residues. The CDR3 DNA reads TGTGCCAGCAGTGCTAGCGGGAGGGCCGTGGATGAGCAGTTCTTC. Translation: CASSASGRAVDEQFF.

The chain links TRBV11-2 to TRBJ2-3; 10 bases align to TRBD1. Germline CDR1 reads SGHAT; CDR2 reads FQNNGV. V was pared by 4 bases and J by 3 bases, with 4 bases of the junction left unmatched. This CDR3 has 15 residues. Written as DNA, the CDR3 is TGTGCCAGCAGCTGGGGACAGGGGCATACAGATACGCAGTATTTT. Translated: CASSWGQGHTDTQYF. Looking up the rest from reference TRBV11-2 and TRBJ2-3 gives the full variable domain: EAGVAQSPRYKIIEKRQSVAFWCNPISGHATLYWYQQILGQGPKLLIQFQNNGVVDDSQLPKDRFSAERLKGVDSTLKIQPAKLEDSAVYLCASSWGQGHTDTQYFGPGTRLTVL.

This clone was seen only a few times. The CDR3 loop reads CASSEGWSGGIDEQYF. In nucleotides, the CDR3 is TGTGCCAGCAGTGAAGGGTGGTCAGGGGGTATCGACGAGCAGTACTTC. The chain is built from TRBV6-1 and TRBJ2-7; 7 bases map to TRBD1. Germline V CDR1 and CDR2: MNHNS, SASEGT. The CDR3 has 16 amino acids. V shed 1 base, J shed 5 bases, and the junction held 11 bases outside the gene matches.

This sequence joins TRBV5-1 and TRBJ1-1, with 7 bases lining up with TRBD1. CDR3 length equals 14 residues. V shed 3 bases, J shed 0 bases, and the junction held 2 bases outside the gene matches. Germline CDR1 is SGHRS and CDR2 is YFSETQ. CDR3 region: CASSWGQMNTEAFF. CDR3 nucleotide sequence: TGCGCCAGCAGCTGGGGACAGATGAACACTGAAGCTTTCTTT.

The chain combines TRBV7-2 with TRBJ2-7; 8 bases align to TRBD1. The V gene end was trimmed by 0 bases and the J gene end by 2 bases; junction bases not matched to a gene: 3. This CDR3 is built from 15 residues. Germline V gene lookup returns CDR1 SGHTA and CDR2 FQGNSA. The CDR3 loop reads CASSLAGQVTYEQYF. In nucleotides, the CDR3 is TGTGCCAGCAGCTTAGCGGGACAGGTAACCTACGAGCAGTACTTC.

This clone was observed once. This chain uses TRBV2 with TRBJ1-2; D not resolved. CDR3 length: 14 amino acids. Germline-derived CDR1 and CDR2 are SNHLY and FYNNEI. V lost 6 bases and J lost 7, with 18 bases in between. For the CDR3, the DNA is TGTGCCAGCAGCAGTCCGTCCCCCCTGGGTGGCTACACCTTC. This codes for CASSSPSPLGGYTF.

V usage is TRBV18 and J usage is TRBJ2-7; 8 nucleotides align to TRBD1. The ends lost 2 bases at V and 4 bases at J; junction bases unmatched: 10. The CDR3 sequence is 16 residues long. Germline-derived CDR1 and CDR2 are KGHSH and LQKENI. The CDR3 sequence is CASSPYVAGGSYEQYF. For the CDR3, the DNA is TGTGCCAGCTCACCATATGTGGCAGGGGGCTCTTACGAGCAGTACTTC.

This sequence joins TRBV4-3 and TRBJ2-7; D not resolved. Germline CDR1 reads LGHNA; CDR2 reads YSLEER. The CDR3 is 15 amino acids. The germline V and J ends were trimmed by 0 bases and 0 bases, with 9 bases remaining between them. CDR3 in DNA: TGCGCCAGCAGCCAAGATTCGAGCGTCTCCTACGAGCAGTACTTC. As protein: CASSQDSSVSYEQYF.

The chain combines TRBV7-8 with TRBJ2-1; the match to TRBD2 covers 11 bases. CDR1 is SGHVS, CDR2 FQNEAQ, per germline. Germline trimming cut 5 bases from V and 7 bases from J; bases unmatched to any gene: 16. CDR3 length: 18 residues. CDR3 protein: CASSLRRVLAGEGNEQFF. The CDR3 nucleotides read TGTGCCAGCAGCCTCCGTAGGGTACTAGCGGGAGAAGGGAATGAGCAGTTCTTC.

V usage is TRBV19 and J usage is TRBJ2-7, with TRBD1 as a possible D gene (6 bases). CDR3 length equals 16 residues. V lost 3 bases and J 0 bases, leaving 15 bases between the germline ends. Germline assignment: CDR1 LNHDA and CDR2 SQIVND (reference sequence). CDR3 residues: CASSMTRQALSYEQYF. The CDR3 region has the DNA TGTGCCAGTAGTATGACGAGACAGGCCCTCTCCTACGAGCAGTACTTC.

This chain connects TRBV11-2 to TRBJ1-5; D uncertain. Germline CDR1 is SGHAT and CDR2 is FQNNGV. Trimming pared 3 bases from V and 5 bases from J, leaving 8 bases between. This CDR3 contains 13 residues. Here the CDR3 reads CASSFGTDQPQHF. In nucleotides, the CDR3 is TGTGCCAGCAGCTTTGGCACAGATCAGCCCCAGCATTTT.

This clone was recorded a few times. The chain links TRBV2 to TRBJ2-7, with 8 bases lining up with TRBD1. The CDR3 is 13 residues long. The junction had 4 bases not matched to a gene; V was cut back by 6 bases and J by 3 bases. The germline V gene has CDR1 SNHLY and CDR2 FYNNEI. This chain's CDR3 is CASREDRDYEQYF. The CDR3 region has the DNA TGTGCCAGCAGAGAGGACAGGGACTACGAGCAGTACTTC.

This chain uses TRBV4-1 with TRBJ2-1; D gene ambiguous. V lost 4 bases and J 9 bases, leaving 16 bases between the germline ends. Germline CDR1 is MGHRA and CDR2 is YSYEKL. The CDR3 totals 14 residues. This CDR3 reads CASSPLVPSVEQFF. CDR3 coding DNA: TGCGCCAGCAGCCCACTGGTGCCGAGCGTTGAGCAGTTCTTC.

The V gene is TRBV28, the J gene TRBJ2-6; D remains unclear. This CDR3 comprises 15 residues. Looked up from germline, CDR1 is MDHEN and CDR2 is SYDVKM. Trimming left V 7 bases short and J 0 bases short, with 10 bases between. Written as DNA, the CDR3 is TGTGCCAGCACTGGATCAAACTCTGGGGCCAACGTCCTGACTTTC. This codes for CASTGSNSGANVLTF.